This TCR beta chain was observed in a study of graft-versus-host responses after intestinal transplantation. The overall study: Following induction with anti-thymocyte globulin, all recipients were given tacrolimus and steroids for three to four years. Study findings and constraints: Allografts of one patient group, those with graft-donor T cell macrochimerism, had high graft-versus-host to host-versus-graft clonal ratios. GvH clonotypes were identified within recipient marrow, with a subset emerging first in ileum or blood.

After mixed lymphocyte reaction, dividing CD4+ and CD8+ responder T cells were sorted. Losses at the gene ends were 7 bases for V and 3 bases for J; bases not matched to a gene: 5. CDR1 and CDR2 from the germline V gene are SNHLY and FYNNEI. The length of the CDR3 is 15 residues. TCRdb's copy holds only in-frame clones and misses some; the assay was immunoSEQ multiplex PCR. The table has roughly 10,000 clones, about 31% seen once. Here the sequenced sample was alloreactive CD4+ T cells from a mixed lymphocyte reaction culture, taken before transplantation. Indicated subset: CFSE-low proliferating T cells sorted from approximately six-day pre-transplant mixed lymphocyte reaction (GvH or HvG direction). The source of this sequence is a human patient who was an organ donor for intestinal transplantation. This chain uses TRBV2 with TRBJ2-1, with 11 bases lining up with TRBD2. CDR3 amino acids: CASMPSGGFYNEQFF. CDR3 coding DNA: TGTGCCAGCATGCCTAGCGGGGGGTTCTACAATGAGCAGTTCTTC.